What follows is one T cell receptor (beta chain) and its context. There is no known antigen for this receptor. No base quality information exists; no much larger clone differs at one position. This record belongs to a study of T cell responses to AZD1222 COVID-19 vaccine (dated by TCRdb to about 2021). Regarding the research as a whole: AZD1222 recipients given second doses at about 4 weeks or at about 12 weeks were pooled, since spike-specific TCR depth and breadth were not found to differ between the two schedules. A total of just over 230 trial participants underwent TCR sequencing, of whom 207 had received two doses of AZD1222 and approximately 25 had received two doses of the MenACWY control vaccine. Trial participants were enrolled by age into subgroups of 18-55, 56-69 and 70-plus years, and approximately 150, 30 and 60 TCR-sequenced participants, respectively, were included in these subgroups.

In the paper's terms, the time point label means: baseline before first vaccination. The vaccinee samples were drawn from two UK trials, COV001 and COV002, one of which was a single-blind randomized controlled phase 2/3 trial testing AZD1222 (ChAdOx1 nCoV-19) in healthy adults. For TCRbeta chain sequencing, PBMC samples from trial participants were taken at day 0 and at day 28 after the second dose. Study-level results and caveats: Reportedly, close to half of the unique spike-specific TCRs recognized epitopes lying outside the regions that are mutated in the B.1.351 and B.1.1.7 variants. Participants were mostly white British and included more females than males, and it was suggested by the authors that clonal diversity may have been underestimated. In the small 56-69-year group, the increase in depth fell short of significance, most likely because of low power. The vaccine-associated CD4 TCRs covered the entire spike protein, and the dominant responses fell in regions 160-218 and 743-854. Only six AZD1222 recipients were SARS-CoV-2 seropositive at baseline, limiting conclusions about previously exposed vaccinees. A significant rise in spike-specific TCR breadth and depth was observed after two AZD1222 doses relative to day 0 and relative to MenACWY recipients. Because no day 14 peak-response samples were available, repertoires were characterized only after the peak T cell response.

The CDR3 regions of human TCRbeta chains were analyzed by immunosequencing. The paper's processing steps were these. TCRs in the repertoires were matched against a reference library of SARS-CoV-2-specific TCRs that had been generated with the MIRA antigen-specificity platform. Breadth was defined as the fraction of unique TCRs that were SARS-CoV-2-associated, and depth was defined as the fraction of total T cells that were SARS-CoV-2-associated. Using the MIRA data, every spike-specific TCR was mapped to the spike region that the TCR reacted to and assigned to either a CD4 or a CD8 class. Log10-transformed breadth and depth values were compared by one-way ANOVA with Sidak's multiple comparisons tests. Held by TCRdb, this immuneACCESS table contains in-frame sequences only and omits some clones. Under half of the omission traces to an unresolved V gene where checked; the cause of the rest is unknown. That table furnishes V, J and clone size, whereas the DNA furnished D and trimming. For this sample the table gives over 150,000 clones, of which approximately 92% were detected only once. 10% of the sample goes to the ten largest clones.

Sequenced here: peripheral blood, sampled on day 0 of AZD1222 vaccination. The clonotype was recovered from an adult in good health.

Here the CDR3 is given as CASRSLLRDRSSGYTF. The nucleotide sequence reads TGTGCCAGCAGATCCCTCCTCAGGGACAGATCCTCTGGCTACACCTTC. The rearranged chain carries TRBV27 and TRBJ1-2; 7 central bases correspond to TRBD1. Relative to germline, V is missing 6 bases and J is missing 7 bases, with 17 bases of the junction outside any gene match. The CDR3 starts with the cysteine, ends with the phenylalanine, and has 16 residues. Only CDR3 DNA is held: 48 bases, read in frame from base 1. CDR1 MNHEY and CDR2 SMNVEV are derived from the germline V gene (reference sequence).